Detailed here is one T cell receptor beta chain. This clone's antigen is unknown. No base quality information exists; no much larger clone differs at one position. CD8 naive samples were obtained by positive selection for CCR7 among CD45RO-negative cells, yielding a CD45RA+CCR7+ population from which TemRA cells were excluded. The donors were healthy, HIV-negative adults with no recently reported acute infections or vaccinations. Every donor was a Caucasian adult residing in Nashville, Tennessee, USA. Blood was collected by leukapheresis, and PBMCs were isolated by Ficoll-Histopaque density gradient centrifugation and then cryopreserved in liquid nitrogen vapor phase. Analytical flow cytometry was used to check the purity and quantity of every magnetically sorted T cell population. Genomic DNA was isolated from every sorted fraction and measured by UV absorbance on a Nanodrop 2000c. This entry is derived from a study of shared clonotypes between healthy human individuals (TCRdb year 2020). Looking at the study overall: A couple of women and three men aged 18 to 49 years were included in the cohort. The study deeply sequenced blood TCR repertoires of five healthy adults to estimate repertoire size and the extent of clonotype sharing between individuals. Per donor, three plates each were used for CD4 naive and CD4 memory, two for CD8 naive, and one for CD8 memory. To increase sequencing depth and limit assay-specific biases, TCR repertoire library preparation and sequencing were carried out by different laboratories using diverse techniques. Leukapheresis yielded between about 0.85 and 9 billion PBMCs per donor. Overall study results and their limits: Sampling was limited to blood, and TCR repertoires in tissue likely differ from TCR repertoires in blood. Approximately 5% of naive CD4, approximately 3.7% of naive CD8, around 2.3% of memory CD4, and about 0.4% of memory CD8 clonotypes were shared across several donors. Incomplete sequencing was indicated by rarefaction of sorted-subset datasets, despite the large sequencing depth. The small number of donors limited the genetic and exposure-history diversity represented. Clonotypes shared by all four sorted-subset donors showed higher generation probabilities than non-shared clonotypes. Based on pairwise subsampling, the degree of clonotype sharing among donors was expected to be affected by sequencing depth. Naive subsets generally had larger estimated clonotype richness than memory subsets.

TCR CDR3 regions were amplified from genomic DNA by multiplex PCR using the deep immunoSEQ assay. For each cell subset, the extracted genomic DNA was distributed evenly across all wells of several immunoSEQ 96-well plates, and each plate served as one replicate. For sorted subsets, each replicate PCR was loaded with around 220 ng genomic DNA, equivalent to 25,000 to 30,000 T cell genomes. Purified libraries were measured with a Qubit 3.0 fluorometer, size-checked on a Bioanalyzer 2100, and measured again with the KAPA Library Quantification kit. Every immunoSEQ 96-well plate was sequenced on a separate single-read 150-cycle Illumina NextSeq 550 flow cell. In the authors' own workflow: Because only junctional sequences without quality scores were contained in the immunoSEQ output, filtering matching that applied to full-length reads could not be performed. Sequences were annotated with PyIR, a Python wrapper for IgBLAST v1.9, using IMGT germline references to assign V/J genes and CDR3. Reads with weak V/J assignments (E-value above 1e-6), missing CDR3, stop codons, out-of-frame junctions, or ambiguous translated residues were removed. V3J clonotypes were defined by identical inferred V gene, J gene, and CDR3 amino acid sequence. The percentage overlap between two repertoires was calculated by dividing the number of shared unique clonotypes by the size of the smaller repertoire. RTK rarefaction, the Chao1 estimator, and Recon v2.1 estimates of unobserved clonotypes were used to assess repertoire richness. OLGA was used to compute generation probabilities for all TCRbeta clonotypes that the gDNA method yielded from a few donors. Held by TCRdb, this immuneACCESS table contains in-frame sequences only and omits some clones. Under half of the omission traces to an unresolved V gene where checked; the cause of the rest is unknown. V and J calls and clone size are those listed in that table; D and trimming were worked out from the DNA. The sample records millions of clones, roughly 91% of which are singletons. The ten largest clonotypes hold 1.5% to 2% of the sample.

This clonotype was sampled from a young man in good health. Some clones in this sample may be carry-over from other donors' samples. The sequencing sample was made of naive CD8+ T cells from PBMCs. This sample's cell subset or site label indicates: CD45RA+CCR7+.

The bases are TGTGCCAGCAGCCTAACGACAGGGGGCATTGGCTACGAGCAGTACTTC. This is translated as CASSLTTGGIGYEQYF. The chain employs TRBV7-9 and TRBJ2-7, and TRBD1 matches 10 of the central bases. Reading from cysteine to phenylalanine, the CDR3 counts 16 amino acids. The kept DNA is CDR3 alone, 48 bases in frame from the first base. The V end gives up 5 bases and the J end 3 bases, leaving 10 bases in the junction not matched to a gene. CDR1 and CDR2, per the germline V gene (reference sequence), are SEHNR and FQNEAQ.